The TCR beta chain under discussion was sequenced for a study of blood T cell repertoires in COVID-19. Study-level background: Sample material is recorded as cDNA or gDNA derived from T cells, B-cell-depleted T cells, or PBMCs.

This CDR3 has 16 amino acids. Germline CDR1 SEHNR, CDR2 FQNEAQ (reference sequence). V shed 4 bases and J 6 bases; nucleotides not matched to a gene: 10. Libraries were prepared by immunoSEQ multiplex PCR; TCRdb keeps only in-frame clonotypes and omits some of them. In the table there are hundreds of thousands of clones, 65% to 90% of which are singletons. It was during active infection that Seattle patients were enrolled and then longitudinally followed. This rearrangement joins TRBV7-9 to TRBJ2-1, with 9 bases identical to TRBD1. The sample consisted of peripheral blood. This clonotype was obtained from a woman between 65 and 79 years old with COVID-19, enrolled during active disease. For the CDR3, the DNA is TGTGCCAGCAGCTCTGCCGGGACAGGGTACGGCAATGAGCAGTTCTTC. This gives the protein CASSSAGTGYGNEQFF.